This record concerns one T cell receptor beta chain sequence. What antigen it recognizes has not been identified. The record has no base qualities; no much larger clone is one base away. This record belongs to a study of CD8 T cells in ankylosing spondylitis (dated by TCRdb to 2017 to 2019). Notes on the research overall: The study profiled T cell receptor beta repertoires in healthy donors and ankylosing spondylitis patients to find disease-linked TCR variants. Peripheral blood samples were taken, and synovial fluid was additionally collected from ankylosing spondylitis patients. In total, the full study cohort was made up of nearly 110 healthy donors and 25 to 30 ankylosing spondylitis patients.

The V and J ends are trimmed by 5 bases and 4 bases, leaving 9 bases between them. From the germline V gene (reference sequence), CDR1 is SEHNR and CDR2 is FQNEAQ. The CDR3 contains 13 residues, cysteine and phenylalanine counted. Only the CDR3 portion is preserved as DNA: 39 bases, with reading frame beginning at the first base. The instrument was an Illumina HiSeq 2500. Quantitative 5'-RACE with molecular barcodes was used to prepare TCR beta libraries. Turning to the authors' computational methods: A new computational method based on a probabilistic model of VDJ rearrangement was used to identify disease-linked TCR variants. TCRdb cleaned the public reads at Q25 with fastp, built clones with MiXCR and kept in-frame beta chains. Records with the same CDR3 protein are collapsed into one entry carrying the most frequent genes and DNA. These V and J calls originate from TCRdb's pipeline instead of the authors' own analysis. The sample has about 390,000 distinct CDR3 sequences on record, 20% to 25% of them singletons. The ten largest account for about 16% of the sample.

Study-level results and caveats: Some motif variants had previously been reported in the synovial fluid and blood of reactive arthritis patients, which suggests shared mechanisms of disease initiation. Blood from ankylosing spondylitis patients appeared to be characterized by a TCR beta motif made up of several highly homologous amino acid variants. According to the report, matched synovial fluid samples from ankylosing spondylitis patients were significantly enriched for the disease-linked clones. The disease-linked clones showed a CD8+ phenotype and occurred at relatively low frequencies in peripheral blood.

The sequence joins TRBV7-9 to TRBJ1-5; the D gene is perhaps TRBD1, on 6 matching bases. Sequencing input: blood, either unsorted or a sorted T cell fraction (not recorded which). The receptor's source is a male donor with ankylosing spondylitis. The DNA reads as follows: TGTGCCAGCAGCAGCACAGGGAATCAGCCCCAGCATTTT. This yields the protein CASSSTGNQPQHF.